This T cell receptor (beta chain) emerged from a study of blood T cell repertoires in COVID-19. Looking at the study overall: Spain, Italy and the United States supplied samples that represented acute and convalescent COVID-19.

Looked up from germline, CDR1 is MNHEY and CDR2 is SVGAGI. The J segment lost 3 bases and the V segment lost 2 bases, leaving 3 bases of the junction unmatched. This CDR3 comprises 14 residues. Only in-frame clones appear in the TCRdb table, and some are missing; sequencing was by immunoSEQ multiplex PCR. The sample lists roughly 160,000 clones; about nine tenths were seen once. The specimen was peripheral blood. The gene calls are TRBV6-5 and TRBJ2-7; 8 bases map to TRBD2. The receptor comes from a man in his late teens or twenties with COVID-19, enrolled during active disease. Written as DNA, the CDR3 is TGTGCCAGCAGTTACGGTAGCGGGAACTACGAGCAGTACTTC. The encoded protein is CASSYGSGNYEQYF.